These T cell receptor beta chains were read from a single sample in a study of long-term antiretroviral therapy in people with HIV. Generated by immunoSEQ multiplex PCR, the TCRdb table keeps only in-frame clones and is missing some. Here the sample spans roughly 16,000 clones, 75% to 85% being singletons. Sequenced material: unsorted PBMCs, taken 2.1 years after starting antiretroviral therapy. The origin of the receptors is a man aged 40-49 years with HIV. The CDR3 runs from the conserved cysteine through the conserved F or W. Each record gives: clone size, V gene, J gene, D gene, CDR3 protein, CDR3 DNA. D genes are given only for firm matches. Some rows have no size entry. The others give once, few or many, or a class for an expanded clone.

NA	TRBV18	TRBJ1-2	TRBD1	CASSPNDRGYGYTF	TGTGCCAGCTCACCGAACGACAGGGGCTATGGCTACACCTTC
few	TRBV11-2	TRBJ1-2	NA	CASSFSPPVF	TGTGCCAGCAGCTTCTCCCCTCCAGTCTTC
NA	TRBV27	TRBJ2-7	NA	CASSLSRYEQCF	TGTGCCAGCAGTTTATCCCGGTACGAGCAGTGCTTC
NA	TRBV25-1	TRBJ1-4	TRBD1	CASSDGGLTGLFEKLFF	TGTGCCAGCTCAGACGGGGGCTTGACAGGGCTTTTCGAAAAACTGTTTTTT
NA	TRBV4-1	TRBJ2-6	NA	CASSQFPGEANVLTF	TGCGCCAGCAGCCAATTCCCAGGGGAAGCCAACGTCCTGACTTTC
NA	TRBV7-8	TRBJ1-1	NA	CASSQERNTEAFF	TGTGCCAGCAGCCAAGAAAGGAACACTGAAGCTTTCTTT
NA	TRBV6-5	TRBJ2-7	TRBD1	CASGHGQGLTYEQYF	TGTGCCAGCGGACACGGACAGGGCTTAACCTACGAGCAGTACTTC
NA	TRBV7-8	TRBJ1-1	NA	CASGGWRNTEAFF	TGTGCCAGCGGGGGGTGGAGGAACACTGAAGCTTTCTTT
NA	TRBV9	TRBJ2-3	NA	CASSASTAGGTDTQYF	TGTGCCAGCAGCGCTAGCACGGCAGGGGGGACAGATACGCAGTATTTT
NA	TRBV13	TRBJ1-2	TRBD1	CASSSKLDWGRGLDGYTF	TGTGCCAGCAGCTCAAAATTAGACTGGGGCAGGGGGCTCGATGGCTACACCTTC
NA	TRBV19	TRBJ1-1	NA	CASSSRQGNTEAFF	TGTGCCAGTAGTAGCCGCCAGGGCAACACTGAAGCTTTCTTT
NA	TRBV5-1	TRBJ2-7	NA	CASSLRRSGDYEQYF	TGCGCCAGCAGCTTGAGACGGTCCGGGGACTACGAGCAGTACTTC
NA	TRBV15	TRBJ1-1	NA	CATSRDTGGRNTEAFF	TGTGCCACCAGCAGAGATACGGGGGGTCGGAACACTGAAGCTTTCTTT
NA	TRBV5-6	TRBJ2-2	TRBD1	CASSLIQGETGELFF	TGTGCCAGCAGCTTAATCCAGGGGGAAACCGGGGAGCTGTTTTTT
NA	TRBV27	TRBJ2-7	TRBD2	CASSLITSGGPYEQYF	TGTGCCAGCAGTTTAATTACTAGCGGGGGGCCTTACGAGCAGTACTTC
NA	TRBV2	TRBJ1-6	NA	CASGPSPLNSPLHF	TGTGCCAGCGGGCCCTCACCCCTTAATTCACCCCTCCACTTT
NA	TRBV25-1	TRBJ1-1	NA	CASSGGAPLTWNTEAFF	TGTGCCAGCAGTGGGGGAGCGCCCCTGACATGGAACACTGAAGCTTTCTTT
NA	TRBV5-5	TRBJ1-5	NA	CASSPEAGINQPQHF	TGTGCCAGCAGCCCAGAAGCAGGGATTAATCAGCCCCAGCATTTT
NA	TRBV19	TRBJ2-1	TRBD1	CASSRGQSYNEQFF	TGTGCCAGTAGTAGGGGACAGAGCTACAATGAGCAGTTCTTC
NA	TRBV5-1	TRBJ2-2	TRBD2	CASSLRPSGGTGELFF	TGCGCCAGCAGCTTGCGGCCTAGCGGGGGAACCGGGGAGCTGTTTTTT
few	TRBV19	TRBJ1-1	NA	CASRTLRDTEAFF	TGTGCCAGTAGGACCTTGAGAGACACTGAAGCTTTCTTT
NA	TRBV18	TRBJ1-6	NA	CASSPTGGGPGSPLHF	TGTGCCAGCTCACCAACGGGGGGGGGCCCTGGTTCACCCCTCCACTTT
few	TRBV11-2	TRBJ1-6	NA	CASGTWTERDSPLHF	TGTGCCAGCGGGACTTGGACAGAACGGGATTCACCCCTCCACTTT
NA	TRBV11-3	TRBJ2-7	NA	CASILQPGKEDEQYF	TGTGCCAGCATCCTGCAGCCGGGAAAAGAGGACGAGCAGTACTTC
NA	TRBV27	TRBJ1-1	NA	CASSLSKLGNTEAFF	TGTGCCAGCAGTTTATCGAAGTTGGGGAACACTGAAGCTTTCTTT
NA	TRBV30	TRBJ1-2	NA	CAWSEAGSLNTF	TGTGCCTGGAGTGAAGCAGGGAGTCTCAACACCTTC
NA	TRBV25-1	TRBJ1-3	NA	CASSDQGLTGNTIYF	TGTGCCAGCAGTGACCAGGGCCTTACTGGAAACACCATATATTTT